Included here is one T cell receptor beta chain sequence, with context. This CDR3 contains 18 residues. The trim removed 6 bases at V and 2 bases at J, leaving 16 bases unmatched. Germline V CDR1 and CDR2: MNHEY, SVGEGT. The data were taken from a study of T cell responses to AZD1222 COVID-19 vaccine. Profiled with immunoSEQ multiplex PCR; TCRdb holds only in-frame clones, not every one. The sample comprises 100,000 to 150,000 clones, approximately 90% of which are singletons, and 11% to 15% rests with the top ten. The sample here was peripheral blood, taken on day 0 of AZD1222 vaccination. The TCR sequence derives from an adult in good health. The chain is built from TRBV6-2 or TRBV6-3 and TRBJ2-5; 9 bases are shared with TRBD2. CDR3: CASRYARLRTSEQETQYF. CDR3 nucleotide sequence: TGTGCCAGCAGATACGCGAGATTGAGGACTAGCGAACAAGAGACCCAGTACTTC.